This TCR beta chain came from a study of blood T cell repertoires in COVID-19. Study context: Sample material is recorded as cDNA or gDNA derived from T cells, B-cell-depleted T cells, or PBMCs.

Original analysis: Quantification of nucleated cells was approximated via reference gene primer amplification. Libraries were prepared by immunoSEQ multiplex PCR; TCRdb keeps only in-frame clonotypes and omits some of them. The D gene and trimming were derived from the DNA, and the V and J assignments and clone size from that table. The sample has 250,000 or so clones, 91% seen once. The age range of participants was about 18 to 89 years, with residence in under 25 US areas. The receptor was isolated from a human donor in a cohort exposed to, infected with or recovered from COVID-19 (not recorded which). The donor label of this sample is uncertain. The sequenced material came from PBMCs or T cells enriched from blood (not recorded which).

CDR3 region: CASSQDIGTTYEQYF. The CDR3 nucleotides are TGCGCCAGCAGCCAAGATATAGGGACAACCTACGAGCAGTACTTC. The chain recombines TRBV4-3 with TRBJ2-7; D perhaps matches TRBD1 (6 bases). V dropped 0 bases and J dropped 2 bases, with 11 bases sitting between them. Germline CDR1 is LGHNA and CDR2 is YSLEER. The CDR3 is 15 amino acids.